These 30 T cell receptor beta chains share one sample of origin, sequenced in a study of Graves' ophthalmopathy and Graves' hyperthyroidism. From RNA, the CDR3 regions of TCR beta chains were amplified and sequenced. Following a first-round RT-PCR that used HTBI primers, a second-round multiplex PCR was carried out. MiXCR, run by TCRdb on the multiplex PCR reads, gives a single entry per CDR3 protein. This sample has under 350,000 distinct CDR3 sequences, with roughly 15% found just once. Sequenced input: peripheral blood. The source is an adult man with Graves' ophthalmopathy.

This clonotype occurred many times. CDR3 loop: CAISKGDQPQHF. The CDR3 DNA reads TGTGCCATCAGTAAGGGGGATCAGCCCCAGCATTTT. J is TRBJ1-5 and V is TRBV10-3, with D perhaps matching TRBD1 (6 bases). The germline V and J ends were trimmed by 5 bases and 5 bases, with 7 bases remaining between them. The length of the CDR3 is 12 residues. From germline, CDR1 is ENHRY and CDR2 SYGVKD.

This clonotype was counted many times. The chain carries TRBV15 and TRBJ1-4; D is uncertain. The germline V gene encodes CDR1 LNHNV and CDR2 YYDKDF (reference sequence). Trimming took off 4 bases at V and 4 bases at J, with 10 bases between the two ends. The CDR3 has 14 amino acids. CDR3 DNA: TGTGCCACCAGCACATTGGGCCTTAATGAAAAACTGTTTTTT. Protein product: CATSTLGLNEKLFF.

Ten or more counts support this clonotype. This sequence joins TRBV12-3 or TRBV12-4 and TRBJ1-2; the match to TRBD1 covers 7 bases. This CDR3 contains 13 residues. J gave up 8 bases and V 7 bases, and 10 bases lay outside the gene matches. The CDR3 loop is CASTIGDSFGYTF. The DNA of the CDR3 is TGTGCCAGCACCATAGGGGACAGTTTCGGCTACACCTTC.

The table lists this clonotype with many counts. The chain has TRBV6-2 or TRBV6-3 and TRBJ1-5; D is unclear. Trimming shortened V by 6 bases and J by 0 bases, and 15 bases separated the two germline ends. CDR3 length equals 16 residues. Germline CDR1 and CDR2: MNHEY and SVGEGT. The CDR3 protein is CASSPLARFSNQPQHF. CDR3 sequence (DNA): TGTGCCAGCAGCCCACTCGCCAGGTTTAGCAATCAGCCCCAGCATTTT.

This clonotype was recorded at least ten times. The J gene is TRBJ2-7, the V gene TRBV13; TRBD1 matches 9 bases. J lost 0 bases, V lost 5 bases, and 8 bases had no gene match. Germline V gene sequence: CDR1 PRHDT, CDR2 FYEKMQ (reference sequence). The CDR3 spans 16 residues. The CDR3 sequence: CASSPRGQGDSYEQYF. In DNA form, the CDR3 reads TGTGCCAGCAGCCCTCGGGGACAGGGCGACTCCTACGAGCAGTACTTC.

This clonotype has at least ten counts. V gene TRBV11-1 combines with J gene TRBJ2-7; 9 positions agree with TRBD2. V trimming: 5 bases; J trimming: 0 bases; junction bases outside the gene matches: 17. This CDR3 comprises 19 residues. Germline V gives CDR1 SGHAT, CDR2 FQDESV (reference sequence). The CDR3 coding sequence is TGTGCCAGCAGCGATACCGGGACTAGCTCAAAGGACTCCTCCTACGAGCAGTACTTC. Residues: CASSDTGTSSKDSSYEQYF.

This clonotype was seen at least ten times. V is TRBV4-3 and J is TRBJ2-7; D uncertain. This CDR3 has 13 residues. The V end was cut by 0 bases, the J end by 3 bases, with 6 bases between. Germline CDR1 reads LGHNA; CDR2 reads YSLEER. In DNA form, the CDR3 reads TGCGCCAGCAGCCAAGACGTCCACTACGAGCAGTACTTC. Protein sequence: CASSQDVHYEQYF.

This clonotype was observed at least ten times. The V gene is TRBV28, the J gene TRBJ1-2, with D maybe TRBD1 (6 bases). From germline, CDR1 is MDHEN and CDR2 SYDVKM. Trimming removed 8 bases from V and 5 bases from J, with 12 bases in between. The CDR3 extends over 12 amino acids. CDR3 in amino acids: CASRPGAYGYTF. The CDR3 coding sequence is TGTGCCAGCCGCCCAGGGGCTTATGGCTACACCTTC.

In this sample, this clonotype turned up many times. The chain recombines TRBV5-1 with TRBJ1-1, with a tentative D call TRBD1 (6 bases). In germline, CDR1 is SGHRS, CDR2 YFSETQ. The germline V and J ends were trimmed by 4 bases and 1 base, with 11 bases remaining between them. This CDR3 region has 14 residues. CDR3 residues: CASSPGGENTEAFF. The CDR3 DNA reads TGCGCCAGCAGCCCGGGGGGCGAGAACACTGAAGCTTTCTTT.

This clonotype was seen more than once but under ten times. This chain links TRBV28 with TRBJ1-3; D ambiguous. The CDR3 totals 14 residues. Per the germline V gene, CDR1 is MDHEN and CDR2 is SYDVKM. The V gene lost 3 bases and the J gene lost 3 bases, with 9 bases spanning the gap. For the CDR3, the DNA is TGTGCCAGCAGTTTCGGGCAGATTGGAAACACCATATATTTT. Translating gives CASSFGQIGNTIYF.

This clonotype was seen a single time. At one boundary the junction diverges from the germline segment, which might be a read error. The chain links TRBV20-1 to TRBJ2-7, with D possibly matching TRBD2 (5 bases). CDR3 length: 10 residues. The germline CDR1 and CDR2 sequences are DFQATT and SNEGSKA (reference sequence). CDR3 sequence (DNA): TGTTCGAGCGGAAACTGGGAGCAGTACTTC. Its protein is CSSGNWEQYF.

This clonotype was picked up many times. This chain joins TRBV5-1 and TRBJ1-6; possibly TRBD1 for D (5 bases). This CDR3 comprises 15 residues. Per germline, CDR1 SGHRS and CDR2 YFSETQ. V was clipped by 0 bases and J by 7 bases, with 11 bases between them. In DNA, the CDR3 is TGCGCCAGCAGCTTGGTAGGGGCACCCAATTCACCCCTCCACTTT. Protein: CASSLVGAPNSPLHF. The full variable domain, rest sourced from reference TRBV5-1 and TRBJ1-6, is KAGVTQTPRYLIKTRGQQVTLSCSPISGHRSVSWYQQTPGQGLQFLFEYFSETQRNKGNFPGRFSGRQFSNSRSEMNVSTLELGDSALYLCASSLVGAPNSPLHFGNGTRLTVT.

This clonotype has ten or more counts. The chain employs TRBV6-5 and TRBJ2-5, with D possibly matching TRBD2 (5 bases). Germline values: CDR1 MNHEY, CDR2 SVGAGI. V gave up 4 bases and J gave up 9 bases, with 15 bases separating them. The CDR3 runs 13 residues. CDR3 coding DNA: TGTGCCAGCAGTTGGGGAAGGAGGATGGCCCAGTACTTC. It is translated as CASSWGRRMAQYF.

A note on this clonotype: An end of the junction differs from the germline gene, which may be a read error. The chain carries TRBV12-3 or TRBV12-4 and TRBJ2-5; D not certain. The CDR3 sequence is 14 residues long. The CDR3 coding sequence is TGTGCCAGCGGTTTTGCAGAGTACCAAGAGACCCAGTACTTC. This encodes CASGFAEYQETQYF.

This clonotype showed up many times. The chain uses TRBV6-1 and TRBJ1-5; D is perhaps TRBD1 (5 bases). The V end was cut by 5 bases, the J end by 2 bases, with 13 bases between. The V gene's germline CDR1 is MNHNS and CDR2 SASEGT. CDR3 size: 15 residues. DNA for the CDR3: TGTGCCAGCAGTACGACAGTGGGTGGCAATCAGCCCCAGCATTTT. This sequence encodes CASSTTVGGNQPQHF.

The chain links TRBV28 to TRBJ2-7; 9 positions match TRBD1. The CDR3 totals 14 residues. Trimming cost V 6 bases and J 2 bases; bases outside gene matches: 5. From germline, CDR1 is MDHEN and CDR2 SYDVKM. As DNA, the CDR3 is TGTGCCAGCAGGGGACAGGGTACTGCCTACGAGCAGTACTTC. It specifies CASRGQGTAYEQYF.

V and J are TRBV20-1 and TRBJ2-7; 10 nucleotides align to TRBD2. The CDR3 is made up of 16 amino acids. The J segment lost 5 bases and the V segment lost 1 base, leaving 11 bases of the junction unmatched. Germline lookup yields CDR1 DFQATT and CDR2 SNEGSKA (reference sequence). In DNA, the CDR3 is TGCAGTGCTAGAGCCTCCGGGACTAGCGCCCCTCACGAGCAGTACTTC. Protein sequence: CSARASGTSAPHEQYF.

Many counts were recorded for this clonotype. The chain couples TRBV4-2 to TRBJ1-5, with 9 bases lining up with TRBD1. The junction had 15 bases not matched to a gene; V was cut back by 1 base and J by 5 bases. The CDR3 runs to 19 residues. Germline V gene sequence: CDR1 LGHNA, CDR2 YNFKEQ. CDR3 bases: TGTGCCAGCAGCCAAGTATCGATAGTACAGGGGGCAGCAGATCAGCCCCAGCATTTT. This sequence encodes CASSQVSIVQGAADQPQHF.

This clonotype was counted at least ten times. The chain joins TRBV5-1 to TRBJ2-7, with TRBD1 matching 8 bases. Per germline, CDR1 SGHRS and CDR2 YFSETQ. The CDR3 extends over 15 amino acids. The V segment lost 4 bases and the J segment 3 bases; nucleotides outside the gene matches: 9. For the CDR3, the DNA is TGCGCCAGCAGCGAAACCGGGACAGGAAGCTACGAGCAGTACTTC. Encoded protein: CASSETGTGSYEQYF. The full variable domain, with the rest looked up from reference TRBV5-1 and TRBJ2-7, is KAGVTQTPRYLIKTRGQQVTLSCSPISGHRSVSWYQQTPGQGLQFLFEYFSETQRNKGNFPGRFSGRQFSNSRSEMNVSTLELGDSALYLCASSETGTGSYEQYFGPGTRLTVT.

This clonotype was seen many times. The gene calls are TRBV20-1 and TRBJ1-1, with a tentative D call TRBD1 (6 bases). CDR1 is DFQATT, CDR2 SNEGSKA, per germline (reference sequence). The CDR3 totals 17 residues. V dropped 0 bases and J dropped 0 bases, with 17 bases sitting between them. In DNA, the CDR3 is TGCAGTGCTAGAGACCTGTTTACAGGGACGATGAACACTGAAGCTTTCTTT. Residues: CSARDLFTGTMNTEAFF.

This clonotype was seen many times. A much larger clone differs by one base, so this may be a read error. This chain links TRBV6-1 with TRBJ1-1, with D possibly matching TRBD1 (5 bases). The CDR3 spans 14 residues. Germline V CDR1 and CDR2: MNHNS, SASEGT. V lost 6 bases to trimming and J lost 5 bases, with 16 bases between them. CDR3 bases: TGTGCCAGCAGGAGGGACGGGGTTGAGACTGAAGCTTTCTTT. It is translated as CASRRDGVETEAFF.

This clonotype was observed many times. The rearrangement links TRBV7-2 to TRBJ2-7; D gene unclear. Germline V CDR1 and CDR2: SGHTA, FQGNSA. Between the trimmed V and J ends, which lost 5 bases and 6 bases, there was a span of 17 bases. This CDR3 spans 14 amino acids. CDR3 sequence: CASSRRTTVLEQYF. The CDR3, as DNA: TGTGCCAGCAGCCGCCGGACCACAGTCCTCGAGCAGTACTTC.

This clonotype was detected many times. The chain links TRBV7-9 to TRBJ2-5; D is perhaps TRBD2 (7 bases). CDR1 SEHNR and CDR2 FQNEAQ come from the germline V gene (reference sequence). This CDR3 comprises 16 residues. V lost 1 base to trimming and J lost 2 bases, with 14 bases between them. The DNA of the CDR3 is TGTGCCAGCAGCTTAGTCTTCGGGGGGCAACAAGAGACCCAGTACTTC. The encoded protein is CASSLVFGGQQETQYF. Drawing the rest from reference TRBV7-9 and TRBJ2-5, the complete variable domain is DTGVSQNPRHKITKRGQNVTFRCDPISEHNRLYWYRQTLGQGPEFLTYFQNEAQLEKSRLLSDRFSAERPKGSFSTLEIQRTEQGDSAMYLCASSLVFGGQQETQYFGPGTRLLVL.

Details on this clonotype: This sequence may be a read error, since a much larger clone differs from it by one base. The gene calls are TRBV7-2 and TRBJ2-1; D is undetermined. This CDR3 region has 12 residues. Germline V gives CDR1 SGHTA, CDR2 FQGNSA. V lost 5 bases and J 3 bases, leaving 5 bases between the germline ends. CDR3 DNA: TGTGCCAGCAGCAGGGACTACAATGAGCAGTTCTTC. It specifies CASSRDYNEQFF.

This clonotype was seen many times. The gene calls are TRBV20-1 and TRBJ2-2; D not certain. This CDR3 region has 15 residues. Germline CDR1 and CDR2: DFQATT and SNEGSKA (reference sequence). Trimming took 0 bases from V and 4 from J, leaving 12 bases between them. The CDR3 DNA reads as TGCAGTGCTAGAGACCTTCTATCGATCACCGGGGAGCTGTTTTTT. It translates to CSARDLLSITGELFF.

The sample holds a few counts of this clonotype. V and J are TRBV29-1 and TRBJ1-1, with 9 bases that match TRBD1. The CDR3 consists of 13 residues. Unmatched junction bases numbered 7, after V lost 7 bases and J lost 4 bases. The germline V gene has CDR1 SQVTM and CDR2 ANQGSEA. Here the CDR3 DNA reads TGCAGCGCAAGACAGGGGGAAGGCACTGAAGCTTTCTTT. Translated: CSARQGEGTEAFF.

This clonotype has at least ten counts. The chain carries TRBV6-1 and TRBJ2-5, with a tentative D call TRBD1 (5 bases). V was clipped by 6 bases and J by 1 base, with 9 bases between them. This CDR3 has 13 residues. Germline V gene lookup returns CDR1 MNHNS and CDR2 SASEGT. The CDR3: CASSWGSQETQYF. The CDR3, as DNA: TGTGCCAGCAGCTGGGGCTCCCAAGAGACCCAGTACTTC.

This clonotype has a count of ten or more. V and J are TRBV6-5 and TRBJ1-1, with D maybe TRBD1 (5 bases). Trimming removed 5 bases at V and 8 bases at J, with 12 bases between. This CDR3 has 12 amino acids. CDR1 MNHEY and CDR2 SVGAGI come from the germline V gene. CDR3 DNA sequence: TGTGCCAGCAGTCTATCGTGGACAGAAGCTTTCTTT. This codes for CASSLSWTEAFF.

The table lists this clonotype with many counts. The chain combines TRBV25-1 with TRBJ1-5; TRBD1 matches 7 bases. Unmatched junction bases numbered 5, after V lost 5 bases and J lost 1 base. The CDR3 extends over 15 amino acids. Germline V lookup: CDR1 MGHDK, CDR2 SYGVNS. The CDR3 DNA reads TGTGCCAGCAGTTCCTCAGGGGGGAGCAATCAGCCCCAGCATTTT. Protein product: CASSSSGGSNQPQHF.

This clonotype was observed many times. The chain recombines TRBV7-9 with TRBJ1-6; 9 bases are shared with TRBD1. Germline V gene lookup returns CDR1 SEHNR and CDR2 FQNEAQ (reference sequence). This CDR3 contains 15 residues. The J segment lost 7 bases and the V segment lost 5 bases, leaving 6 bases of the junction unmatched. The CDR3: CASSARDRVNSPLHF. CDR3 nucleotide sequence: TGTGCCAGCAGCGCCCGGGACAGGGTCAATTCACCCCTCCACTTT.